The 6 T cell receptor beta chains below were found in one sample sequenced in a study of regulatory T cells in long-lasting Graves disease. Stated time point: newly diagnosed GD, antithyroid drugs for less than 3 months. RNA isolated from PBMCs was used to make the TCR library. Relying on iRepertoire HTBI primers and Arm-PCR of CDR3 regions, the team built TCR beta libraries. MiXCR was run by TCRdb on the multiplex PCR reads, yielding one entry per CDR3 protein. The top ten clones hold around 11% of a sample with about 560,000 distinct CDR3 sequences, about 16% of them seen once. This same sample was also part of a study on T cells in Graves' hyperthyroidism and ophthalmopathy.

Sample: peripheral blood mononuclear cells (PBMCs), taken at new diagnosis, from a patient treated with antithyroid drugs. The receptor set was obtained from a man aged 18 to 30 with Graves disease.

This clonotype was recorded a few times. The chain carries TRBV5-1 and TRBJ1-4, with D possibly being TRBD1 (5 bases). This CDR3 has 15 residues. The ends were cut back, 3 bases at V and 3 bases at J, with 12 bases in the middle. Germline CDR1 and CDR2: SGHRS and YFSETQ. The CDR3 loop reads CASSSGGEANEKLFF. The CDR3 DNA is TGCGCCAGCAGCTCCGGGGGTGAGGCTAATGAAAAACTGTTTTTT.

This clonotype has a handful of counts. This chain connects TRBV19 to TRBJ2-1; TRBD2 matches at 13 bases. This CDR3 contains 16 residues. The V gene's germline CDR1 is LNHDA and CDR2 SQIVND (reference sequence). V lost 5 bases to trimming and J lost 7 bases; unmatched junction nucleotides: 8. CDR3 sequence (DNA): TGTGCCAGTAGTCTCCGGACTAGCGGGAGAGGGAATGAGCAGTTCTTC. This gives the protein CASSLRTSGRGNEQFF.

This rearrangement joins TRBV3-1 to TRBJ1-4; no clear D gene. Germline V lookup: CDR1 LGHDT, CDR2 YNNKEL (reference sequence). The CDR3 sequence is 13 residues long. V was shortened by 7 bases and J by 11 bases, with 17 bases between the two germline ends. The CDR3 DNA sequence: TGTGCCAGCACTCCAAGGAGGGTTGAGAAACTGTTTTTT. Residues: CASTPRRVEKLFF.

The sample holds many counts of this clonotype. The gene calls are TRBV5-1 and TRBJ2-1; D is ambiguous. The CDR3 totals 16 residues. Per the germline V gene, CDR1 is SGHRS and CDR2 is YFSETQ. V was pared by 3 bases and J by 0 bases, with 13 bases between. CDR3 nucleotides: TGCGCCAGCAGCTCCCCCCGGCCCCCCTCCTACAATGAGCAGTTCTTC. It specifies CASSSPRPPSYNEQFF. The full variable domain, rest sourced from reference TRBV5-1 and TRBJ2-1, is KAGVTQTPRYLIKTRGQQVTLSCSPISGHRSVSWYQQTPGQGLQFLFEYFSETQRNKGNFPGRFSGRQFSNSRSEMNVSTLELGDSALYLCASSSPRPPSYNEQFFGPGTRLTVL.

A remark on this clonotype: Given a much more abundant clone one base away, this may be a read error. This chain links TRBV30 with TRBJ1-5; 11 bases map to TRBD1. The CDR3 runs to 13 residues. Per the germline V gene, CDR1 is GTSNPN and CDR2 is SVGIG (reference sequence). The CDR3 sequence is CVWAGQGAQPQHF. The CDR3 nucleotides are TGTGTCTGGGCAGGACAGGGGGCCCAGCCCCAGCATTTT. Using reference TRBV30 and TRBJ1-5 for the parts outside the CDR3, the full variable domain is SQTIHQWPATLVQPVGSPLSLECTVEGTSNPNLYWYRQAAGRGLQLLFYSVGIGQISSEVPQNLSASRPQDRQFILSSKKLLLSDSGFYLCVWAGQGAQPQHFGDGTRLSIL.

The V and J genes are TRBV7-9 and TRBJ1-3; D is unclear. The CDR3 spans 12 residues. The germline gives CDR1 SEHNR, CDR2 FQNEAQ (reference sequence). Trimming shortened V by 8 bases and J by 4 bases, and 9 bases separated the two germline ends. As DNA, the CDR3 is TGTGCCAGCGGGCAACAGGGAAACACCATATATTTT. Translating gives CASGQQGNTIYF.